The 12 T cell receptor beta chains given below trace back to one sample, sequenced in a study of shared clonotypes between healthy human individuals. The protocol was immunoSEQ multiplex PCR, while the TCRdb copy is restricted to in-frame clones and leaves out a portion. The sample yields 950,000 to 1,100,000 clones, under 80% seen once. Sequencing input: memory CD4+ T cells sorted from blood. Documented subset: CD45RA-negative fraction. Receptors were obtained from a man in his late teens or twenties in good health.

The chain is built from TRBV10-3 and TRBJ1-3; D is unclear. The germline V and J ends were trimmed by 2 bases and 4 bases, with 12 bases remaining between them. This CDR3 has 15 residues. Per germline, CDR1 ENHRY and CDR2 SYGVKD. The CDR3 region is CAISEDPRSGNTIYF. The CDR3, as DNA: TGTGCCATCAGTGAGGACCCTCGCTCCGGAAACACCATATATTTT.

The genes are TRBV5-8 and TRBJ2-2; perhaps TRBD2 as D (6 bases). The CDR3 contains 15 residues. From germline, CDR1 is SGHTS and CDR2 YDEGEE. With 0 bases removed from V and 2 bases from J, the gap between germline ends came to 8 bases. CDR3 sequence: CASSLGGLNTGELFF. The CDR3 bases are TGTGCCAGCAGCTTGGGGGGACTTAACACCGGGGAGCTGTTTTTT.

CDR3 in DNA: TGTGCCAGCAGTGCTACTAGCGGTGCCTACGAGCAGTACTTC. This codes for CASSATSGAYEQYF. The rearrangement uses TRBV25-1 and TRBJ2-7, with 8 bases aligning to TRBD2. There are 14 residues in the CDR3. J was trimmed by 2 bases and V by 4 bases; bases with no gene match: 4. The germline V gene encodes CDR1 MGHDK and CDR2 SYGVNS.

The rearrangement joins TRBV6-1 to TRBJ2-3; no definite D call. Germline CDR1 is MNHNS and CDR2 is SASEGT. This CDR3 spans 13 amino acids. Trimming left V 8 bases short and J 3 bases short, with 12 bases between. The CDR3, as DNA: TGTGCCAGCGGTCAGATAGGAACAGATACGCAGTATTTT. It is translated as CASGQIGTDTQYF.

This sequence joins TRBV5-1 and TRBJ2-7, with unresolved D. The V and J ends lost 2 bases and 3 bases respectively, with 9 bases between them. The length of the CDR3 is 13 residues. The germline V gene has CDR1 SGHRS and CDR2 YFSETQ. The CDR3 DNA reads TGCGCCAGCAGCTTCGACGGATACTACGAGCAGTACTTC. Translating gives CASSFDGYYEQYF.

The CDR3 loop is CASTPRGTGELFF. In nucleotides, the CDR3 is TGTGCCAGCACGCCCCGGGGGACCGGGGAGCTGTTTTTT. V and J are TRBV28 and TRBJ2-2; weak D call: TRBD2 (6 bases). V was trimmed by 7 bases and J by 5 bases, leaving 11 bases between them. This CDR3 contains 13 residues. The germline V gene encodes CDR1 MDHEN and CDR2 SYDVKM. The variable domain in full, with the rest retrieved from reference TRBV28 and TRBJ2-2, is DVKVTQSSRYLVKRTGEKVFLECVQDMDHENMFWYRQDPGLGLRLIYFSYDVKMKEKGDIPEGYSVSREKKERFSLILESASTNQTSMYLCASTPRGTGELFFGEGSRLTVL.

This clone has at least ten counts. This chain links TRBV4-1 with TRBJ1-5, with 7 positions matching TRBD1. The CDR3 is made up of 15 amino acids. CDR1 and CDR2 from the germline V gene are MGHRA and YSYEKL. V shed 0 bases, J shed 6 bases, and the junction held 5 bases outside the gene matches. The CDR3 here is CASSQDQGVGQPQHF. The DNA of the CDR3 is TGCGCCAGCAGCCAAGATCAGGGGGTTGGTCAGCCCCAGCATTTT.

V and J are TRBV6-1 and TRBJ1-2, with D unresolved. The V gene's germline CDR1 is MNHNS and CDR2 SASEGT. The CDR3 runs 14 residues. V was trimmed by 2 bases and J by 4 bases, leaving 11 bases between them. Here the CDR3 reads CASSERYTGYGYTF. Written as DNA, the CDR3 is TGTGCCAGCAGTGAAAGATACACTGGCTATGGCTACACCTTC.

The chain joins TRBV6-6 to TRBJ1-2, with D hard to call. CDR3 length equals 13 residues. The germline CDR1 and CDR2 sequences are MNHNY and SVGAGI (reference sequence). Between the trimmed V and J ends, which lost 6 bases and 0 bases, there was a span of 8 bases. The CDR3, as DNA: TGTGCCAGCAGCCTGGACCCTAACTATGGCTACACCTTC. Protein: CASSLDPNYGYTF.

The chain combines TRBV4-1 with TRBJ1-4; D unresolved. The CDR3 length is 16 residues. Germline lookup yields CDR1 MGHRA and CDR2 YSYEKL. Trimming pared 3 bases from V and 0 bases from J, leaving 11 bases between. As DNA, the CDR3 is TGCGCCAGCAGCCATTCCAATCAGCCAACTAATGAAAAACTGTTTTTT. It specifies CASSHSNQPTNEKLFF.

This chain uses TRBV5-1 with TRBJ2-2; 9 bases are a match to TRBD1. The CDR3 loop spans 15 amino acids. Unmatched junction bases numbered 10, after V lost 6 bases and J lost 7 bases. Germline V gene data show CDR1 as SGHRS and CDR2 as YFSETQ. The CDR3 sequence: CASKTGTGLVGELFF. The DNA of the CDR3 is TGCGCCAGCAAAACCGGGACAGGGCTGGTCGGGGAGCTGTTTTTT.

This clone was recorded once. CDR3 amino acids: CAWSPRDRDYGYTF. The CDR3 bases are TGTGCCTGGAGTCCGAGGGACAGGGACTATGGCTACACCTTC. This rearrangement joins TRBV30 to TRBJ1-2; 9 bases line up with TRBD1. V gave up 2 bases and J gave up 3 bases; unmatched junction bases: 4. The CDR3 is 14 amino acids. The germline V gene encodes CDR1 GTSNPN and CDR2 SVGIG (reference sequence).